The 13 T cell receptor beta chains below were found in one sample sequenced in a study of OX40 agonist ivuxolimab in advanced cancers. Sequenced by immunoSEQ multiplex PCR; TCRdb stores in-frame clones only, minus some. In the table there are tens of thousands of clones, 87% of which are singletons. The sample was CD4+ or CD8+ T cells sorted from blood, taken in a trial of the OX40 agonist ivuxolimab. These TCRs come from an adult with an advanced solid tumor such as melanoma, head and neck, liver or kidney cancer.

The genes are TRBV6-5 and TRBJ1-1, with TRBD1 matching over 8 bases. V was clipped by 0 bases and J by 4 bases; unmatched bases: 4. This CDR3 contains 15 residues. Germline CDR1 and CDR2: MNHEY and SVGAGI. The CDR3 region is CASSYSNRGTTEAFF. The CDR3 region has the DNA TGTGCCAGCAGTTACTCGAACAGGGGGACCACTGAAGCTTTCTTT.

This clone appeared once. This chain connects TRBV6-5 to TRBJ2-5; D is unresolved. Trimming took off 4 bases at V and 5 bases at J, with 17 bases between the two ends. This CDR3 is built from 15 residues. In germline, CDR1 is MNHEY, CDR2 SVGAGI. The CDR3 bases are TGTGCCAGCAGTTCTCAGAAAAATTGGGTTGAGACCCAGTACTTC. It encodes CASSSQKNWVETQYF.

The chain recombines TRBV5-1 with TRBJ1-1; unclear D gene. Trimming took off 3 bases at V and 3 bases at J, with 15 bases between the two ends. The CDR3 has 15 amino acids. Per germline, CDR1 SGHRS and CDR2 YFSETQ. This CDR3 reads CASSWQDPPDTEAFF. The CDR3 nucleotides are TGCGCCAGCAGCTGGCAGGACCCACCGGACACTGAAGCTTTCTTT. The full variable domain, with the rest looked up from reference TRBV5-1 and TRBJ1-1, is KAGVTQTPRYLIKTRGQQVTLSCSPISGHRSVSWYQQTPGQGLQFLFEYFSETQRNKGNFPGRFSGRQFSNSRSEMNVSTLELGDSALYLCASSWQDPPDTEAFFGQGTRLTVV.

J is TRBJ1-2 and V is TRBV6-5, with D uncertain. The CDR3 spans 14 residues. Germline V gene lookup returns CDR1 MNHEY and CDR2 SVGAGI. Trimming took 7 bases from V and 1 from J, leaving 13 bases between them. Written as DNA, the CDR3 is TGTGCCAGCAACCAACCAGAATATAACTATGGCTACACCTTC. Amino acids: CASNQPEYNYGYTF.

V gene TRBV7-9 combines with J gene TRBJ1-2; tentative D call: TRBD1 (5 bases). Germline V gene data show CDR1 as SEHNR and CDR2 as FQNEAQ (reference sequence). Trimming removed 5 bases from V and 8 bases from J, with 18 bases in between. The CDR3 totals 14 residues. The CDR3 reads CASSPIGAGTGYTF. The CDR3 nucleotides are TGTGCCAGCAGCCCCATAGGGGCAGGGACGGGCTACACCTTC.

The genes are TRBV7-2 and TRBJ2-7, with 9 bases matching TRBD2. Germline V CDR1 and CDR2: SGHTA, FQGNSA. CDR3 length: 16 residues. The J segment lost 6 bases and the V segment lost 1 base, leaving 10 bases of the junction unmatched. The CDR3 coding sequence is TGTGCCAGCAGCTTAGTCGGGCTAGCGGGAAGCCGCGAGCAGTACTTC. As protein: CASSLVGLAGSREQYF.

V is TRBV7-9 and J is TRBJ2-7; D is undetermined. The V and J ends lost 5 bases and 2 bases respectively, with 4 bases between them. In germline, CDR1 is SEHNR, CDR2 FQNEAQ (reference sequence). This CDR3 has 11 residues. Written as DNA, the CDR3 is TGTGCCAGCAGCCAAGCCTACGAGCAGTACTTC. Translating it yields CASSQAYEQYF.

The chain joins TRBV11-2 to TRBJ2-2; D not certain. The V gene lost 0 bases and the J gene lost 8 bases, with 10 bases spanning the gap. This CDR3 has 14 amino acids. Germline V gene sequence: CDR1 SGHAT, CDR2 FQNNGV. CDR3 in amino acids: CASSLDLGRGELFF. In DNA, the CDR3 is TGTGCCAGCAGCTTAGATCTAGGTCGGGGGGAGCTGTTTTTT.

This chain uses TRBV2 with TRBJ2-2; unclear D gene. Germline loops: CDR1 SNHLY, CDR2 FYNNEI. This CDR3 contains 15 residues. V gave up 6 bases and J gave up 1 base, with 12 bases separating them. The chain's CDR3 is CASRKGILNTGELFF. As DNA, the CDR3 is TGTGCCAGCAGGAAGGGCATATTGAACACCGGGGAGCTGTTTTTT.

This chain uses TRBV6-5 with TRBJ1-2; no firm D call. V was trimmed by 8 bases and J by 3 bases, leaving 13 bases between them. Per the germline V gene, CDR1 is MNHEY and CDR2 is SVGAGI. CDR3 length: 13 amino acids. The CDR3 region has the DNA TGTGCCAGCTCAAGCGGGTACTACTATGGCTACACCTTC. As protein: CASSSGYYYGYTF.

CDR3 sequence (DNA): TGTGCCAGCAGCAGACCGGGACAGGGACTAAATGGCTACACCTTC. Residues: CASSRPGQGLNGYTF. This sequence joins TRBV7-2 and TRBJ1-2, with 9 bases fitting TRBD1. Germline lookup yields CDR1 SGHTA and CDR2 FQGNSA. The CDR3 totals 15 residues. Trimming cost V 5 bases and J 6 bases; bases outside gene matches: 10.

The V and J genes are TRBV11-2 and TRBJ1-2; perhaps TRBD1 as D (5 bases). Germline loops: CDR1 SGHAT, CDR2 FQNNGV. V was clipped by 7 bases and J by 1 base, with 13 bases between them. The CDR3 loop spans 14 amino acids. CDR3 bases: TGTGCCAGCACCCTCGGGGGAAATAACTATGGCTACACCTTC. Translation gives CASTLGGNNYGYTF. The entire variable domain, with the rest obtained from reference TRBV11-2 and TRBJ1-2, is as follows: EAGVAQSPRYKIIEKRQSVAFWCNPISGHATLYWYQQILGQGPKLLIQFQNNGVVDDSQLPKDRFSAERLKGVDSTLKIQPAKLEDSAVYLCASTLGGNNYGYTFGSGTRLTVV.

This chain connects TRBV7-8 to TRBJ1-5; 7 nucleotides align to TRBD1. CDR1 and CDR2 (germline): SGHVS, FQNEAQ. This CDR3 contains 13 residues. J gave up 4 bases and V 5 bases, and 2 bases lay outside the gene matches. The CDR3 is CASSQDRNQPQHF. CDR3 coding DNA: TGTGCCAGCAGCCAGGACAGGAATCAGCCCCAGCATTTT.